This T cell receptor beta chain was identified during a study of OX40 agonist ivuxolimab in advanced cancers. Study background: Dose-escalation patients were diagnosed with hepatocellular carcinoma, melanoma, renal cell cancer or head and neck cancer.

The trim removed 4 bases at V and 8 bases at J, leaving 5 bases unmatched. The CDR3 spans 15 residues. The V gene's germline CDR1 is SGHNT and CDR2 YENEEA. The investigators sampled blood at baseline, at cycle 4 day 1, and at cycle 7 day 1. The table came from immunoSEQ multiplex PCR; TCRdb's copy has only in-frame clones and leaves some out. The sample contains fewer than 75,000 clones, about 88% of which appear only once. The input for sequencing was CD4+ or CD8+ T cells sorted from blood, taken in a trial of the OX40 agonist ivuxolimab. The chain links TRBV11-3 to TRBJ2-1; 13 nucleotides align to TRBD2. The sequence derives from an adult with an advanced solid tumor such as melanoma, head and neck, liver or kidney cancer. CDR3 in amino acids: CASSSGLAGVYEQFF. The CDR3 DNA is TGTGCCAGCAGCTCCGGACTAGCGGGAGTGTATGAGCAGTTCTTC.